The clone carrying this TCR beta chain has a handful of counts. Its antigen is unknown. J was trimmed by 3 bases and V by 1 base; bases with no gene match: 1. The CDR3 is 16 residues long. The V gene's germline CDR1 is MNHEY and CDR2 SMNVEV (reference sequence). The data belong to a study of identical twins. Whole-study findings and limits: Cord blood beta clonotypes that were abundant carried fewer insertions, and memory repertoires showed no such trend. In zero-insertion analyses, partial confounding could arise from invariant MAIT and iNKT cells.

Only healthy Caucasians were enrolled as donors. TCRdb re-called the 5' RACE reads with MiXCR, one entry per CDR3 protein. The sample carries roughly 290,000 distinct CDR3 sequences, 9.5% recorded once. The same sample was also used in a study of yellow fever vaccine responses in identical twins.

The TCR comes from a woman aged 18-29 years in good health. Sequenced: CD8+ T cells sorted from blood. The chain employs TRBV27 and TRBJ2-2; 11 positions match TRBD2. CDR3 sequence reads: CASSLLLAGDTGELFF. CDR3 in DNA: TGTGCCAGCAGTTTATTACTAGCGGGAGACACCGGGGAGCTGTTTTTT.